The 26 T cell receptor beta chains below come from one sample, sequenced in a study of shared clonotypes between healthy human individuals. Clones were read by immunoSEQ multiplex PCR, and TCRdb kept only the in-frame ones, dropping some. The data show 550,000 to 850,000 clones, 74% seen once. Sequenced input: memory CD4+ T cells sorted from blood. The subset here: CD45RA-negative fraction. Receptors originate from a woman aged 30 to 39 in good health.

This chain links TRBV2 with TRBJ2-5; 8 bases fit TRBD1. Germline CDR1 reads SNHLY; CDR2 reads FYNNEI. The CDR3 contains 14 residues. The ends lost 7 bases at V and 0 bases at J; junction bases unmatched: 4. CDR3: CASKRDRNQETQYF. The DNA of the CDR3 is TGTGCCAGCAAAAGGGACAGGAACCAAGAGACCCAGTACTTC. The full variable domain, completed using reference TRBV2 and TRBJ2-5, is EPEVTQTPSHQVTQMGQEVILRCVPISNHLYFYWYRQILGQKVEFLVSFYNNEISEKSEIFDDQFSVERPDGSNFTLKIRSTKLEDSAMYFCASKRDRNQETQYFGPGTRLLVL.

V usage is TRBV7-7 and J usage is TRBJ2-7; 7 bases are shared with TRBD1. V trimming: 4 bases; J trimming: 2 bases; junction bases outside the gene matches: 5. Germline-derived CDR1 and CDR2 are SSHAT and FNYEAQ (reference sequence). This CDR3 is 14 amino acids long. The CDR3 loop reads CASSWTGLPYEQYF. CDR3 DNA sequence: TGTGCCAGCAGCTGGACAGGTCTGCCCTACGAGCAGTACTTC.

The V and J genes are TRBV27 and TRBJ2-7; D is unresolved. Germline V CDR1 and CDR2: MNHEY, SMNVEV (reference sequence). This CDR3 has 14 residues. V lost 5 bases and J 2 bases, leaving 13 bases between the germline ends. CDR3: CASSPNMLPYEQYF. CDR3 DNA sequence: TGTGCCAGCAGTCCAAATATGCTGCCCTACGAGCAGTACTTC.

This sequence joins TRBV5-1 and TRBJ1-2; 7 nucleotides match TRBD1. Germline V gene data show CDR1 as SGHRS and CDR2 as YFSETQ. The CDR3 length is 16 residues. With V trimmed by 0 bases and J by 3 bases, 8 bases remained unmatched. The CDR3 region is CASSLETGRADYGYTF. CDR3 DNA: TGCGCCAGCAGCTTGGAGACAGGGCGGGCCGACTATGGCTACACCTTC.

The V call is TRBV6-5, the J call TRBJ1-5; weak D call: TRBD1 (6 bases). There are 14 residues in the CDR3. From germline, CDR1 is MNHEY and CDR2 SVGAGI. Trimming shortened V by 6 bases and J by 2 bases, and 11 bases separated the two germline ends. The CDR3 reads CASSDRQGNQPQHF. The CDR3 region has the DNA TGTGCCAGCAGCGATAGACAGGGCAATCAGCCCCAGCATTTT.

This rearrangement joins TRBV5-1 to TRBJ1-1, with D possibly matching TRBD1 (5 bases). V lost 4 bases and J 7 bases, leaving 14 bases between the germline ends. The CDR3 is made up of 13 amino acids. In germline, CDR1 is SGHRS, CDR2 YFSETQ. DNA for the CDR3: TGCGCCAGCAGCCCTGCTTATGGGGGTGAAGCTTTCTTT. This gives the protein CASSPAYGGEAFF.

This clone was counted a few times. The rearrangement joins TRBV28 to TRBJ2-3, with 8 bases identical to TRBD1. Germline V gene sequence: CDR1 MDHEN, CDR2 SYDVKM. The CDR3 totals 15 residues. Trimming at V came to 5 bases and at J to 5 bases, leaving 9 bases not matched to a gene. The CDR3 DNA is TGTGCCAGCAGTCGTGGACAGGGCATTAAAGATACGCAGTATTTT. Protein sequence: CASSRGQGIKDTQYF.

This clone was seen only a few times. The V gene is TRBV1, the J gene TRBJ2-2; the D call of TRBD2 is as the table states it, not checked on the DNA. TRBV1 is labeled a pseudogene. The CDR3 loop spans 16 amino acids. CDR3 DNA: TGCACCAGCACCCATCAACGGGAGTTTCGGACCGGGGAGCTGTTTTTT. Protein sequence: CTSTHQREFRTGELFF.

The chain has TRBV5-6 and TRBJ2-7; 9 bases map to TRBD1. V was pared by 4 bases and J by 3 bases, with 5 bases of the junction left unmatched. Germline CDR1 is SGHDT and CDR2 is YYEEEE. The CDR3 spans 14 residues. The DNA of the CDR3 is TGTGCCAGCAGCACAACGGGACAGGGCTACGAGCAGTACTTC. Encoded protein: CASSTTGQGYEQYF.

V is TRBV2 and J is TRBJ2-7; 8 nucleotides agree with TRBD2. Trimming removed 6 bases from V and 5 bases from J; junction bases left unmatched: 3. The germline V gene has CDR1 SNHLY and CDR2 FYNNEI. This CDR3 has 12 amino acids. CDR3 nucleotides: TGTGCCAGCAGAGCGGGAGTGAACGAGCAGTACTTC. Translated: CASRAGVNEQYF.

The chain recombines TRBV28 with TRBJ1-4; D might be TRBD1 (5 bases). V lost 0 bases and J 4 bases, leaving 9 bases between the germline ends. The CDR3 is made up of 15 amino acids. Germline CDR1 reads MDHEN; CDR2 reads SYDVKM. DNA for the CDR3: TGTGCCAGCAGTTTATGGGGGGGAAATAATGAAAAACTGTTTTTT. This gives the protein CASSLWGGNNEKLFF.

This clone came up many times. Distinct nucleotide sequences in the sample also encode this CDR3. The V gene is TRBV5-1, the J gene TRBJ1-3, with D uncertain. In germline, CDR1 is SGHRS, CDR2 YFSETQ. Deletions cut 0 bases from V and 0 bases from J, with 4 bases between. CDR3 length: 14 amino acids. CDR3: CASSLDSSGNTIYF. The CDR3 region has the DNA TGCGCCAGCAGCTTGGATAGCTCTGGAAACACCATATATTTT.

This sequence joins TRBV7-9 and TRBJ1-1, with 10 bases matching TRBD1. CDR3 size: 16 residues. V shed 5 bases, J shed 5 bases, and the junction held 11 bases outside the gene matches. Germline V gene sequence: CDR1 SEHNR, CDR2 FQNEAQ (reference sequence). The CDR3 reads CASSTGQGVRETEAFF. CDR3 sequence (DNA): TGTGCCAGCAGCACAGGACAGGGGGTACGGGAGACTGAAGCTTTCTTT.

The chain carries TRBV19 and TRBJ2-7; the match to TRBD2 covers 9 bases. Germline values: CDR1 LNHDA, CDR2 SQIVND (reference sequence). Trimming at V came to 5 bases and at J to 5 bases, leaving 7 bases not matched to a gene. This CDR3 is built from 14 residues. The CDR3 protein is CASSVIAGVHEQYF. The CDR3 DNA sequence: TGTGCCAGTAGTGTAATAGCGGGAGTCCACGAGCAGTACTTC.

The J gene is TRBJ1-2, the V gene TRBV20-1; no firm D call. V was pared by 3 bases and J by 7 bases, with 9 bases between. The CDR3 totals 11 residues. The germline V gene encodes CDR1 DFQATT and CDR2 SNEGSKA (reference sequence). CDR3 nucleotides: TGCAGTGCTAGGTATGGAGGTGGCTACACCTTC. It yields the protein CSARYGGGYTF.

The V and J genes are TRBV7-2 and TRBJ2-5, with TRBD2 as a possible D gene (7 bases). The germline gives CDR1 SGHTA, CDR2 FQGNSA. V lost 4 bases and J lost 2, with 14 bases in between. The CDR3 totals 15 residues. The CDR3 DNA sequence: TGTGCCAGCAGCTGGGGGGGGGCTTCACAAGAGACCCAGTACTTC. Its protein product is CASSWGGASQETQYF.

This clone was picked up one time. V and J are TRBV19 and TRBJ2-5; tentatively, D is TRBD1 or TRBD2 (6 bases each). The CDR3 extends over 16 amino acids. Trimming cost V 6 bases and J 7 bases, with 24 bases left between them. Looked up from germline, CDR1 is LNHDA and CDR2 is SQIVND (reference sequence). The CDR3 sequence: CASRDRGTFGGVTQYF. CDR3 DNA: TGTGCCAGTAGAGATAGGGGGACCTTCGGAGGGGTGACCCAGTACTTC. Looking up the rest from reference TRBV19 and TRBJ2-5 gives the full variable domain: DGGITQSPKYLFRKEGQNVTLSCEQNLNHDAMYWYRQDPGQGLRLIYYSQIVNDFQKGDIAEGYSVSREKKESFPLTVTSAQKNPTAFYLCASRDRGTFGGVTQYFGPGTRLLVL.

The V gene is TRBV19, the J gene TRBJ2-5; possibly TRBD2 for D (6 bases). The CDR3 loop spans 16 amino acids. Between the trimmed V and J ends, which lost 1 base and 5 bases, there was a span of 17 bases. Germline V gene lookup returns CDR1 LNHDA and CDR2 SQIVND (reference sequence). DNA for the CDR3: TGTGCCAGTAGTATAGCGACGGCAGGGAGGAGGGAGACCCAGTACTTC. As protein: CASSIATAGRRETQYF.

The chain employs TRBV7-2 and TRBJ2-5; D may be TRBD1 or TRBD2 (6 bases each). The V end lost 5 bases, the J end lost 9 bases, and 22 bases lay between the germline ends. There are 15 residues in the CDR3. Germline V gene sequence: CDR1 SGHTA, CDR2 FQGNSA. DNA of the CDR3: TGTGCCAGCAGCCGCTACAGGGACCGCGGAGGGGCCCAGTACTTC. It encodes CASSRYRDRGGAQYF.

The chain carries TRBV5-1 and TRBJ2-5; D ambiguous. V lost 0 bases and J lost 5, with 14 bases in between. Germline V gene data show CDR1 as SGHRS and CDR2 as YFSETQ. This CDR3 is built from 15 residues. CDR3 sequence reads: CASSLVSPAAETQYF. CDR3 DNA: TGCGCCAGCAGCTTGGTTAGCCCCGCCGCGGAGACCCAGTACTTC.

The rearrangement uses TRBV11-2 and TRBJ1-3; D call uncertain. The CDR3 length is 15 residues. Looked up from germline, CDR1 is SGHAT and CDR2 is FQNNGV. V gave up 0 bases and J gave up 0 bases, with 6 bases separating them. The CDR3 bases are TGTGCCAGCAGCTTAGACACGACCTCTGGAAACACCATATATTTT. This gives the protein CASSLDTTSGNTIYF.

The chain uses TRBV7-8 and TRBJ1-2; weak D call: TRBD1 (6 bases). Germline CDR1 and CDR2: SGHVS and FQNEAQ. The germline V and J ends were trimmed by 1 base and 8 bases, with 14 bases remaining between them. The CDR3 contains 14 residues. The CDR3 DNA follows: TGTGCCAGCAGCTTAGAACCGGGGGCGGGAGGCTACACCTTC. Amino acids: CASSLEPGAGGYTF.

The chain joins TRBV5-6 to TRBJ2-2; no firm D call. CDR3 length equals 14 residues. V gave up 0 bases and J gave up 4 bases, with 7 bases separating them. Germline loops: CDR1 SGHDT, CDR2 YYEEEE. The CDR3 region is CASSLDSFTGELFF. The CDR3 DNA reads TGTGCCAGCAGCTTGGACAGCTTCACCGGGGAGCTGTTTTTT.

The rearrangement links TRBV18 to TRBJ2-2; maybe TRBD1 (5 bases). Germline V CDR1 and CDR2: KGHSH, LQKENI. CDR3 length: 15 amino acids. V lost 2 bases and J lost 6, with 13 bases in between. CDR3 coding DNA: TGTGCCAGCTCACCAATAGCAGGGTTCTCCGGGGAGCTGTTTTTT. This codes for CASSPIAGFSGELFF.

The chain combines TRBV9 with TRBJ2-3; 12 bases are shared with TRBD2. The germline gives CDR1 SGDLS, CDR2 YYNGEE. The CDR3 consists of 17 residues. J lost 1 base, V lost 2 bases, and 5 bases had no gene match. CDR3 loop: CASSVASGRAGTDTQYF. The CDR3 coding sequence is TGTGCCAGCAGCGTGGCTAGCGGGAGGGCTGGCACAGATACGCAGTATTTT.

This clone was seen a handful of times. The chain has TRBV4-1 and TRBJ2-1; D remains ambiguous. V was cut by 0 bases and J by 3 bases, with 9 bases left in between. The CDR3 sequence is 15 residues long. In germline, CDR1 is MGHRA, CDR2 YSYEKL. CDR3 protein: CASSQDNNHYNEQFF. The CDR3, as DNA: TGCGCCAGCAGCCAAGATAATAACCACTACAATGAGCAGTTCTTC.